The source of this T cell receptor beta chain is a study of brain T cells in children with intractable seizures. Whole-study findings and limits: Viral specificity was inferred only from CDR3 similarity; HCMV serostatus was unknown.

The sequenced cases were selected for having the highest brain T cell transcript signatures. Generated by immunoSEQ multiplex PCR, the TCRdb table keeps only in-frame clones and is missing some. The profile covers 100,000 to 120,000 clones, with around 94% appearing a single time and 3.5% to 4% taken by the ten largest. Trimming removed 1 base at V and 8 bases at J, with 8 bases between. CDR1 is PRHDT and CDR2 is FYEKMQ in the germline V gene (reference sequence). This CDR3 is 12 amino acids long. This clone came up a few times. Its antigen is as yet unknown. The chain joins TRBV13 to TRBJ1-2, with D unclear. The clonotype was recovered from a boy younger than two with hemimegalencephaly and intractable seizures. The sequencing used peripheral blood, collected at surgery. CDR3 residues: CASSLARVGYTF. The DNA of the CDR3 is TGTGCCAGCAGCTTAGCTAGAGTGGGCTACACCTTC.